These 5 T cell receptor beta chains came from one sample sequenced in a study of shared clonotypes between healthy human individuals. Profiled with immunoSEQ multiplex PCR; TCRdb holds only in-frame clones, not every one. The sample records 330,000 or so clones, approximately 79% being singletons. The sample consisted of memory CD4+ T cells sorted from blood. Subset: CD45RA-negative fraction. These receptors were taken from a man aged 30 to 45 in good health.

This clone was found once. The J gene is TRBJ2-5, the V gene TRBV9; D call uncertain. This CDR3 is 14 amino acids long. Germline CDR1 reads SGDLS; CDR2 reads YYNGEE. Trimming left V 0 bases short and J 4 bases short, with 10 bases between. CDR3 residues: CASSVGGIGETQYF. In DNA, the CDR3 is TGTGCCAGCAGCGTAGGTGGGATAGGAGAGACCCAGTACTTC.

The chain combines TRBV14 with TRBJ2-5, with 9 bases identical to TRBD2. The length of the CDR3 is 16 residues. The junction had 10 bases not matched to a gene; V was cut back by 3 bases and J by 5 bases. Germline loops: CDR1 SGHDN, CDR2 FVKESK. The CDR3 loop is CASSQLGLAVGETQYF. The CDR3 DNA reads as TGTGCCAGCAGCCAGCTGGGACTAGCTGTCGGGGAGACCCAGTACTTC.

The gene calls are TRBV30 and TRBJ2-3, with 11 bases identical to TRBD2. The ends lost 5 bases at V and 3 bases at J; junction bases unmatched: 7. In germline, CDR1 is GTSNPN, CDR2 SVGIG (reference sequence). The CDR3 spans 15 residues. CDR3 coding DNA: TGTGCCTGGGTAGCGGGAGGGCCCGGGACAGATACGCAGTATTTT. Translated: CAWVAGGPGTDTQYF. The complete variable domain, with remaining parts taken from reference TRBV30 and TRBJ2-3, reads SQTIHQWPATLVQPVGSPLSLECTVEGTSNPNLYWYRQAAGRGLQLLFYSVGIGQISSEVPQNLSASRPQDRQFILSSKKLLLSDSGFYLCAWVAGGPGTDTQYFGPGTRLTVL.

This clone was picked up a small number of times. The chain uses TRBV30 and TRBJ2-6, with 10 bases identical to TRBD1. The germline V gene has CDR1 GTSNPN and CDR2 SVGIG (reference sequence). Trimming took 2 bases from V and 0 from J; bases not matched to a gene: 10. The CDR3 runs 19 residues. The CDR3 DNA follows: TGTGCCTGGAGTTCGGTTCGACAGGGGGCGTTCTCTGGGGCCAACGTCCTGACTTTC. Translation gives CAWSSVRQGAFSGANVLTF.

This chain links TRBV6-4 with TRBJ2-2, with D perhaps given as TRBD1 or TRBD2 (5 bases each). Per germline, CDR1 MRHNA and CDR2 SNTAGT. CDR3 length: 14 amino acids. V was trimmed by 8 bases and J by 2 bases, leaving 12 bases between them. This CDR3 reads CASRRDQNTGELFF. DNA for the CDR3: TGTGCCAGCCGCCGGGACCAAAACACCGGGGAGCTGTTTTTT.